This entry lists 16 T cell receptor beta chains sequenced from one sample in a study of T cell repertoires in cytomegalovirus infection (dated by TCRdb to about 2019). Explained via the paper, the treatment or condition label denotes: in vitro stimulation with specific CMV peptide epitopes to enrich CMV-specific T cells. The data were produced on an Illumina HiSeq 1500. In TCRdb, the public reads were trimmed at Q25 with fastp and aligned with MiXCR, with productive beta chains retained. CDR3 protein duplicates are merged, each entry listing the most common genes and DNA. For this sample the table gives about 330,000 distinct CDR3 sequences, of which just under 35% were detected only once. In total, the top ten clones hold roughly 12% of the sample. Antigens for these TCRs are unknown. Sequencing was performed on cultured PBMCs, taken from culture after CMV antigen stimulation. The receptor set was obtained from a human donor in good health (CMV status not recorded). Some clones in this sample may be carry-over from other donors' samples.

The CDR3 spells CSAIGQGAYNEQFF. The CDR3, as DNA: TGCAGTGCCATAGGACAGGGGGCTTACAATGAGCAGTTCTTC. This sequence joins TRBV20-1 and TRBJ2-1, with 11 bases that match TRBD1. CDR3 length equals 14 residues. Germline loops: CDR1 DFQATT, CDR2 SNEGSKA (reference sequence). Germline trimming cut 6 bases from V and 4 bases from J; bases unmatched to any gene: 5.

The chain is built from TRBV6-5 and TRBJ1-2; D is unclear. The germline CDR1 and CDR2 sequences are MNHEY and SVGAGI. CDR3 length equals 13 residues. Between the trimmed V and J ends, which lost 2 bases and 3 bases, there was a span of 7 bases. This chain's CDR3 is CASSYGEDYGYTF. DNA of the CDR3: TGTGCCAGCAGTTACGGGGAAGACTATGGCTACACCTTC.

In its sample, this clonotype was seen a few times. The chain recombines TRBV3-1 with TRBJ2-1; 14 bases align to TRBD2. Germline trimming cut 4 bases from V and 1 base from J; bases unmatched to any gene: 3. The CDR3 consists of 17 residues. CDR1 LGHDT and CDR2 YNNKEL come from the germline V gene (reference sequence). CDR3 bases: TGTGCCAGCAGCCGTGGACTAGCGGGAGGTTCCTACAATGAGCAGTTCTTC. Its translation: CASSRGLAGGSYNEQFF.

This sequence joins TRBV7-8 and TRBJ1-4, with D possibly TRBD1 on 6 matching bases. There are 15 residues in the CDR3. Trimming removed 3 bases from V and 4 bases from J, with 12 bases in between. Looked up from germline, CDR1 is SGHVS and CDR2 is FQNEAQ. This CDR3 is CASSLRTVVNEKLFF. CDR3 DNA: TGTGCCAGCAGCTTGAGGACAGTGGTTAATGAAAAACTGTTTTTT.

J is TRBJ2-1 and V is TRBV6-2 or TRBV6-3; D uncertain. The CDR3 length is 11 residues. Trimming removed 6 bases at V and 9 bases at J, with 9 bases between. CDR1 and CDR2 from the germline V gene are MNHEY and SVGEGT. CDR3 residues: CASSTATEQFF. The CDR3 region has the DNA TGTGCCAGCAGCACAGCCACTGAGCAGTTCTTC.

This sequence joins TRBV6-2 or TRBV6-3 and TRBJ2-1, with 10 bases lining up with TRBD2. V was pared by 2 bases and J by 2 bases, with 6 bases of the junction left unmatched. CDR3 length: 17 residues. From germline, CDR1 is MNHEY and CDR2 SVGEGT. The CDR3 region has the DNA TGTGCCAGCAGTTACGTCCGACTAGCGGGTACCTACAATGAGCAGTTCTTC. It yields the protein CASSYVRLAGTYNEQFF.

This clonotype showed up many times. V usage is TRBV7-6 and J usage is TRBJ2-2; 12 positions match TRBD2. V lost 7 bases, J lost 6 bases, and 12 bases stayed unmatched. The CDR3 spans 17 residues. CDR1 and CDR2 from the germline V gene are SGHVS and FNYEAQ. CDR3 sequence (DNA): TGTGCCAGCACCCTGAGTACCGGGACTAGCGGGTCCGGGGAGCTGTTTTTT. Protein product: CASTLSTGTSGSGELFF.

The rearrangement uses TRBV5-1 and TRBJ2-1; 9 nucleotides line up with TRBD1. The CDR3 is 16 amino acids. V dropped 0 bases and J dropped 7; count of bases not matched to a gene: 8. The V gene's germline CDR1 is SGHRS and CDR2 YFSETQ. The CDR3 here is CASSLATGQGWNEQFF. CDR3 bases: TGCGCCAGCAGCTTGGCTACGGGACAGGGATGGAATGAGCAGTTCTTC. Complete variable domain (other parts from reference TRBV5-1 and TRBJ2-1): KAGVTQTPRYLIKTRGQQVTLSCSPISGHRSVSWYQQTPGQGLQFLFEYFSETQRNKGNFPGRFSGRQFSNSRSEMNVSTLELGDSALYLCASSLATGQGWNEQFFGPGTRLTVL.

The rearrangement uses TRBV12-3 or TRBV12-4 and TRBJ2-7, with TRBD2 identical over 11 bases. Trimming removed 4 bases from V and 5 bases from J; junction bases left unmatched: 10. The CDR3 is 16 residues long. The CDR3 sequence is CASSWNLAGGPNEQYF. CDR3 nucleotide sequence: TGTGCCAGCAGTTGGAACTTAGCGGGAGGGCCCAACGAGCAGTACTTC.

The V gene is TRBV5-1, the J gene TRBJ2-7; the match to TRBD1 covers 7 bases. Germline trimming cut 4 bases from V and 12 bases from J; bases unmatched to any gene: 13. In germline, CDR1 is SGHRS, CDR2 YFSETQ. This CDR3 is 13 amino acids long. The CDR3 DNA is TGCGCCAGCAGCGTGGGGACAGACCCTGGGCGGTACGTC. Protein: CASSVGTDPGRYV.

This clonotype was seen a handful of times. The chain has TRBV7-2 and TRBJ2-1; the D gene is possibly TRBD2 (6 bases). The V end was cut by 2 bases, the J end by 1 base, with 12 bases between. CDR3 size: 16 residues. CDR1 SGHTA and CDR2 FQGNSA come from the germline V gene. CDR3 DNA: TGTGCCAGCAGCTTACGGGTAGCGGTATCCTACAATGAGCAGTTCTTC. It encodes CASSLRVAVSYNEQFF.

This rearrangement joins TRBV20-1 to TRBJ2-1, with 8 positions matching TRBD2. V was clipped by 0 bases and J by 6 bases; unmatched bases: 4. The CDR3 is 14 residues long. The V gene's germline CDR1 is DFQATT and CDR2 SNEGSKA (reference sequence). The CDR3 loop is CSARDSGTPNEQFF. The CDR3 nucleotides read TGCAGTGCTAGAGATAGCGGGACCCCCAATGAGCAGTTCTTC.

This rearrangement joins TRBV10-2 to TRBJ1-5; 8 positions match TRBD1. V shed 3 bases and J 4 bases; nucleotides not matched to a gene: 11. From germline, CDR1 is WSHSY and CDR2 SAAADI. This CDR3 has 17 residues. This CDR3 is CASSDLSRDRSNQPQHF. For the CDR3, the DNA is TGCGCCAGCAGTGACTTGTCCCGGGACAGGAGTAATCAGCCCCAGCATTTT.

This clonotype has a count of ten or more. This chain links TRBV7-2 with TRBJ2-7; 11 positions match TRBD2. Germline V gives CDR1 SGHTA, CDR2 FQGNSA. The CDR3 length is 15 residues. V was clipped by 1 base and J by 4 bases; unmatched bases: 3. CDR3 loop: CASSLGGTSGYEQYV. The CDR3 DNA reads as TGTGCCAGCAGCTTAGGGGGGACTAGCGGTTACGAGCAGTACGTC.

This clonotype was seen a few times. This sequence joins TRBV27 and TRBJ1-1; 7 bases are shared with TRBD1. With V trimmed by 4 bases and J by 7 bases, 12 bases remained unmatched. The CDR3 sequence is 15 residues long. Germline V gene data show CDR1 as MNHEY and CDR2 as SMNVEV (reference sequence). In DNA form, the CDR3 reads TGTGCCAGCAGTTCCTATGACAGGGACTTTGGTGAAGCTTTCTTT. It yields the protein CASSSYDRDFGEAFF.

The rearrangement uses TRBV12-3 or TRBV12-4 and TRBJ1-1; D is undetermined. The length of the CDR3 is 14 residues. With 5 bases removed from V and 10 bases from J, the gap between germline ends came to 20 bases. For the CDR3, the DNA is TGTGCCAGCAGTGCAACTTCTCTTAGGGAAGCAGCTTTCTTT. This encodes CASSATSLREAAFF.